Presented here are 6 T cell receptor beta chains from one specimen sequenced in a study of blood T cell repertoires in COVID-19 (dated by TCRdb to about 2020). The library was obtained by the immunoSEQ multiplex PCR assay. Sourced from immuneACCESS, this table was stored by TCRdb with only in-frame sequences that have V and J called. A share of the clones is absent; for the studies checked, an unresolved V gene accounts for under half, and the remainder has no known explanation. The sample table records about 160,000 clones; roughly 89% of these occur just once. Together, the top ten hold about 9.4% of the sample. The sequenced sample was peripheral blood. The receptors derive from a woman in her 70s with COVID-19, enrolled during active disease.

The chain recombines TRBV19 with TRBJ1-1; D gene uncertain. This CDR3 spans 13 amino acids. The germline CDR1 and CDR2 sequences are LNHDA and SQIVND (reference sequence). The V gene lost 6 bases and the J gene lost 5 bases, with 13 bases spanning the gap. CDR3 sequence: CASRSGERTEAFF. The CDR3 DNA follows: TGTGCCAGTAGATCAGGAGAGCGGACTGAAGCTTTCTTT.

The chain combines TRBV11-2 with TRBJ2-1; D gene ambiguous. The CDR3 is 17 residues long. From germline, CDR1 is SGHAT and CDR2 FQNNGV. Between the trimmed V and J ends, which lost 1 base and 8 bases, there was a span of 21 bases. CDR3 sequence reads: CASSLGVGQTQEDEQFF. The CDR3 DNA sequence: TGTGCCAGCAGCTTAGGGGTTGGCCAGACCCAAGAGGATGAGCAGTTCTTC.

V gene TRBV9 combines with J gene TRBJ2-3; D is unresolved. The V gene's germline CDR1 is SGDLS and CDR2 YYNGEE. Deletions cut 0 bases from V and 4 bases from J, with 3 bases between. The CDR3 sequence is 12 residues long. In nucleotides, the CDR3 is TGTGCCAGCAGCGTAGTCGCAGATACGCAGTATTTT. It specifies CASSVVADTQYF.

This chain links TRBV19 with TRBJ2-1, with 10 bases matching TRBD1. Trimming cost V 6 bases and J 0 bases; bases outside gene matches: 8. This CDR3 has 17 residues. Germline CDR1 and CDR2: LNHDA and SQIVND (reference sequence). This chain's CDR3 is CASRSGTGEISYNEQFF. CDR3 nucleotides: TGTGCCAGTAGATCTGGGACAGGGGAGATCTCCTACAATGAGCAGTTCTTC.

The chain employs TRBV11-2 and TRBJ2-5; 7 bases align to TRBD2. The ends lost 5 bases at V and 5 bases at J; junction bases unmatched: 11. The germline CDR1 and CDR2 sequences are SGHAT and FQNNGV. The CDR3 totals 15 residues. CDR3 in DNA: TGTGCCAGCAGCCCCAGTTCGCGGGGGTGGGAGACCCAGTACTTC. Residues: CASSPSSRGWETQYF.

The rearrangement links TRBV6-2 or TRBV6-3 to TRBJ2-5; 8 bases agree with TRBD1. V dropped 5 bases and J dropped 2; count of bases not matched to a gene: 7. This CDR3 region has 15 residues. CDR1 and CDR2 (germline): MNHEY, SVGEGT. DNA for the CDR3: TGTGCCAGCAGTGTCAGGGGGCTCCCTCAAGAGACCCAGTACTTC. Its translation: CASSVRGLPQETQYF.